This T cell receptor (beta chain) was captured in a study of blood T cell repertoires in COVID-19. Clones were sequenced by immunoSEQ multiplex PCR, and TCRdb holds only the in-frame ones, with some missing. The repertoire has approximately 52,000 clones, around nine tenths of them found once; the top ten carry about 1.2%. V lost 0 bases and J 6 bases, leaving 12 bases between the germline ends. The germline V gene has CDR1 SGDLS and CDR2 YYNGEE. This CDR3 is 14 amino acids long. The J gene is TRBJ1-1, the V gene TRBV9; D is possibly TRBD1 (6 bases). Sequences were obtained from peripheral blood. This TCR derives from a man aged 55 to 70 with acute or convalescent COVID-19. CDR3 sequence: CASSVGQGTPEAFF. CDR3 nucleotides: TGTGCCAGCAGCGTAGGGCAGGGGACCCCTGAAGCTTTCTTT.